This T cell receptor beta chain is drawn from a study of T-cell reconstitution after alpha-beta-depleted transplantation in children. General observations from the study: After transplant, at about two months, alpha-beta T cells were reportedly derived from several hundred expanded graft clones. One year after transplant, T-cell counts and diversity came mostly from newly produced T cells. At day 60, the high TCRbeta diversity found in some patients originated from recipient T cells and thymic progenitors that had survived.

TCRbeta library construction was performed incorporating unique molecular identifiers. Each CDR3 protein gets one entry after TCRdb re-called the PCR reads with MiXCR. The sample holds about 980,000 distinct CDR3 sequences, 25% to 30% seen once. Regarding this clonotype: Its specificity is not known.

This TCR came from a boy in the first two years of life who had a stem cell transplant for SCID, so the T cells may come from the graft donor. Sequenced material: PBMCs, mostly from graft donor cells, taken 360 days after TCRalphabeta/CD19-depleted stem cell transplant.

CDR3 bases: TGTGCCAGCAGGAAAGGGAGCGCCGAGACCCAGTACTTC. It specifies CASRKGSAETQYF. The gene calls are TRBV25-1 and TRBJ2-5; D is perhaps TRBD2 (5 bases). This CDR3 is 13 amino acids long. The germline CDR1 and CDR2 sequences are MGHDK and SYGVNS. The V end was cut by 6 bases, the J end by 5 bases, with 13 bases between.